One sample yielded the 25 T cell receptor beta chains listed below, sequenced in a study of T cell repertoires in cytomegalovirus infection. TCRdb independently ran MiXCR on the reads; one entry per CDR3 protein. The table has 300,000 to 400,000 distinct CDR3 sequences, about a sixth seen once; the top ten hold about 10%. Source material: PBMCs. The origin of the receptors is a human donor in good health (CMV status not recorded). Some clones in this sample may be carry-over from other donors' samples.

This clonotype appeared many times. The chain recombines TRBV19 with TRBJ2-1; 16 bases align to TRBD2. CDR3 size: 15 residues. J gave up 9 bases and V 3 bases, and 2 bases lay outside the gene matches. Germline CDR1 and CDR2: LNHDA and SQIVND (reference sequence). The chain's CDR3 is CASSIGTSGRGEQFF. CDR3 coding DNA: TGTGCCAGTAGTATCGGGACTAGCGGGAGGGGTGAGCAGTTCTTC.

V usage is TRBV28 and J usage is TRBJ2-4; D not certain. Trimming left V 11 bases short and J 0 bases short, with 8 bases between. There are 12 residues in the CDR3. Per germline, CDR1 MDHEN and CDR2 SYDVKM. The DNA of the CDR3 is TGTGCCGCCCTTTCAGCCAAAAACATTCAGTACTTC. It is translated as CAALSAKNIQYF. Full variable domain (outside the CDR3, taken from reference TRBV28 and TRBJ2-4): DVKVTQSSRYLVKRTGEKVFLECVQDMDHENMFWYRQDPGLGLRLIYFSYDVKMKEKGDIPEGYSVSREKKERFSLILESASTNQTSMYLCAALSAKNIQYFGAGTRLSVL.

This clonotype was found many times. The chain carries TRBV7-2 and TRBJ2-3; D is possibly TRBD1 or TRBD2 (5 bases each). The CDR3 is 13 residues long. Trimming removed 5 bases from V and 3 bases from J, with 9 bases in between. Germline V gene lookup returns CDR1 SGHTA and CDR2 FQGNSA. CDR3 in amino acids: CASSRDRTDTQYF. As DNA, the CDR3 is TGTGCCAGCAGCCGGGACCGAACAGATACGCAGTATTTT.

A few counts support this clonotype. The J gene is TRBJ2-5, the V gene TRBV4-1; possible D gene TRBD1, 6 bases. The CDR3 extends over 15 amino acids. Germline V gene lookup returns CDR1 MGHRA and CDR2 YSYEKL. V shed 3 bases and J shed 4 bases, with 15 bases lying between them. CDR3 nucleotides: TGCGCCAGCAGCCACTTTACAGGGAAAGGAGAGACCCAGTACTTC. Translation gives CASSHFTGKGETQYF.

To note about this clonotype: A much larger clone lies a single base off, so this may be a read error. The V call is TRBV28, the J call TRBJ2-7; D possibly uses TRBD1 or TRBD2 (7 bases each). The CDR3 has 18 residues. Per the germline V gene, CDR1 is MDHEN and CDR2 is SYDVKM. DNA of the CDR3: TGTGCCAGCAGCCGATTCGGAGCCTGGGACAGCGCGGGGGACGAGCAGCACTTC. Its protein product is CASSRFGAWDSAGDEQHF. The variable domain in full, completed from reference TRBV28 and TRBJ2-7, reads DVKVTQSSRYLVKRTGEKVFLECVQDMDHENMFWYRQDPGLGLRLIYFSYDVKMKEKGDIPEGYSVSREKKERFSLILESASTNQTSMYLCASSRFGAWDSAGDEQHFGPGTRLTVT.

The chain couples TRBV20-1 to TRBJ1-1; no firm D call. CDR3 length: 16 amino acids. V was cut by 0 bases and J by 1 base, with 15 bases left in between. The germline CDR1 and CDR2 sequences are DFQATT and SNEGSKA (reference sequence). The CDR3 region has the DNA TGCAGTGCTAGAGATCCATTGGACGGGAAGAACACTGAAGCTTTCTTT. Its translation is CSARDPLDGKNTEAFF.

The V and J genes are TRBV2 and TRBJ2-1; D might be TRBD2 (5 bases). The CDR3 spans 12 residues. V was clipped by 3 bases and J by 14 bases, with 14 bases between them. CDR1 is SNHLY and CDR2 is FYNNEI in the germline V gene. The CDR3 reads CASSDLPYGEFF. Here the CDR3 DNA reads TGTGCCAGCAGTGATCTGCCATACGGGGAGTTCTTC.

In its sample, this clonotype was seen a few times. The CDR3 loop is CASSIAGSWVSQPQHF. The CDR3 DNA is TGTGCCAGTAGTATCGCGGGGTCTTGGGTTAGTCAGCCCCAGCATTTT. The rearrangement links TRBV19 to TRBJ1-5; D remains ambiguous. The CDR3 consists of 16 residues. Per the germline V gene, CDR1 is LNHDA and CDR2 is SQIVND (reference sequence). Trimming stripped 3 bases from V and 6 bases from J, with 18 bases between.

This clonotype showed up many times. This chain links TRBV7-2 with TRBJ1-2; no definite D call. V lost 2 bases and J lost 7, with 8 bases in between. CDR1 SGHTA and CDR2 FQGNSA come from the germline V gene. The CDR3 has 12 residues. The CDR3 nucleotides read TGTGCCAGCAGCTTATTAAGGGCTGGCTACACCTTC. Translating gives CASSLLRAGYTF.

This clonotype was detected ten times or more. The rearrangement links TRBV7-2 to TRBJ1-1, with D possibly TRBD1 on 6 matching bases. Germline CDR1 is SGHTA and CDR2 is FQGNSA. The CDR3 contains 14 residues. Trimming cost V 5 bases and J 4 bases, with 14 bases left between them. The CDR3 coding sequence is TGTGCCAGCAGCCCCTCAGGGGCCGGCACTGAAGCTTTCTTT. Amino acids: CASSPSGAGTEAFF.

This clonotype has more than one count but fewer than ten. This chain links TRBV12-3 or TRBV12-4 with TRBJ2-1, with 8 nucleotides matching TRBD1. The length of the CDR3 is 14 residues. The V gene end was trimmed by 7 bases and the J gene end by 6 bases; junction bases not matched to a gene: 8. DNA of the CDR3: TGTGCCAGCACCCGGGACAGGAGCTTCAATGAGCAGTTCTTC. It is translated as CASTRDRSFNEQFF.

This clonotype occurred many times. The rearrangement joins TRBV7-9 to TRBJ2-5; 12 nucleotides match TRBD2. Germline CDR1 reads SEHNR; CDR2 reads FQNEAQ (reference sequence). The junction had 28 bases not matched to a gene; V was cut back by 3 bases and J by 5 bases. The CDR3 length is 23 residues. The CDR3 protein is CASSFPSAMETALAGGPGETQYF. CDR3 sequence (DNA): TGTGCCAGCAGCTTCCCTTCAGCGATGGAGACGGCTCTAGCGGGGGGGCCTGGGGAGACCCAGTACTTC.

This clonotype was seen more than once but under ten times. This chain uses TRBV2 with TRBJ2-3; 7 positions agree with TRBD1. Looked up from germline, CDR1 is SNHLY and CDR2 is FYNNEI. After removal of 7 bases from V and 1 base from J, the junction contained 11 bases not matched to a gene. This CDR3 has 16 amino acids. In DNA form, the CDR3 reads TGTGCCAGCATGTTAGGGTGGCAGGGGGGCACAGATACGCAGTATTTT. Translating gives CASMLGWQGGTDTQYF.

This clonotype was seen ten or more times. The chain joins TRBV7-8 to TRBJ2-3; no firm D call. The CDR3 has 14 amino acids. The germline CDR1 and CDR2 sequences are SGHVS and FQNEAQ. V was cut by 2 bases and J by 5 bases, with 11 bases left in between. In DNA form, the CDR3 reads TGTGCCAGCAGCTTATCCCCTAGTAAAGATACGCAGTATTTT. It yields the protein CASSLSPSKDTQYF.

The CDR3 reads CASSPPHEGEQYF. For the CDR3, the DNA is TGTGCCAGCTCACCACCCCATGAGGGCGAGCAGTACTTC. The chain recombines TRBV18 with TRBJ2-7, with a tentative D call TRBD2 (5 bases). V gave up 0 bases and J gave up 6 bases, with 9 bases separating them. This CDR3 is built from 13 residues. Germline values: CDR1 KGHSH, CDR2 LQKENI.

J is TRBJ2-7 and V is TRBV2, with 10 positions matching TRBD2. V lost 6 bases, J lost 2 bases, and 7 bases stayed unmatched. Per the germline V gene, CDR1 is SNHLY and CDR2 is FYNNEI. The CDR3 has 15 amino acids. CDR3 in amino acids: CASRKRTSGAYEQYF. The CDR3 DNA reads as TGTGCCAGCAGAAAGAGGACTAGCGGAGCCTACGAGCAGTACTTC.

This clonotype appeared many times. V is TRBV7-2 and J is TRBJ2-3; 8 nucleotides line up with TRBD2. Trimming cost V 3 bases and J 2 bases; bases outside gene matches: 4. The length of the CDR3 is 15 residues. The germline CDR1 and CDR2 sequences are SGHTA and FQGNSA. The CDR3 loop is CASSFGGAPTDTQYF. CDR3 DNA: TGTGCCAGCAGCTTCGGGGGGGCGCCCACAGATACGCAGTATTTT. Full variable domain (remainder filled in from reference TRBV7-2 and TRBJ2-3): GAGVSQSPSNKVTEKGKDVELRCDPISGHTALYWYRQSLGQGLEFLIYFQGNSAPDKSGLPSDRFSAERTGGSVSTLTIQRTQQEDSAVYLCASSFGGAPTDTQYFGPGTRLTVL.

This clonotype was detected many times. The V call is TRBV7-2, the J call TRBJ2-1; 8 nucleotides match TRBD2. Unmatched junction bases numbered 7, after V lost 3 bases and J lost 6 bases. This CDR3 contains 15 residues. CDR1 and CDR2 (germline): SGHTA, FQGNSA. The CDR3 loop is CASSFEPAGGNEQFF. CDR3 DNA: TGTGCCAGCAGCTTCGAGCCGGCGGGGGGCAATGAGCAGTTCTTC.

The rearrangement joins TRBV29-1 to TRBJ1-2, with D perhaps TRBD1 (6 bases). Germline V CDR1 and CDR2: SQVTM, ANQGSEA. Trimming removed 4 bases from V and 7 bases from J, with 16 bases in between. The CDR3 spans 13 residues. CDR3 bases: TGCAGCGTTGGGATACAAACAGGGTTTGGCTACACCTTC. Translation gives CSVGIQTGFGYTF.

This chain connects TRBV6-8 to TRBJ2-7; 8 nucleotides agree with TRBD2. CDR3 length: 15 amino acids. The junction had 10 bases not matched to a gene; V was cut back by 8 bases and J by 1 base. Germline V gene data show CDR1 as MNHGY and CDR2 as SAAAGT. The CDR3 reads CASRRKRELSYEQYF. In nucleotides, the CDR3 is TGTGCCAGCCGACGTAAGCGGGAGCTATCCTACGAGCAGTACTTC.

The sample holds a few counts of this clonotype. The chain uses TRBV7-9 and TRBJ1-1; D not certain. The CDR3 loop spans 13 amino acids. With 5 bases removed from V and 0 bases from J, the gap between germline ends came to 7 bases. Germline lookup yields CDR1 SEHNR and CDR2 FQNEAQ (reference sequence). The CDR3, as DNA: TGTGCCAGCAGCCCTAAGATGAACACTGAAGCTTTCTTT. Translating it yields CASSPKMNTEAFF.

This clonotype was counted a few times. CDR3 loop: CSARDFVFGDRQFF. CDR3 DNA sequence: TGCAGTGCTAGAGATTTTGTTTTCGGCGACAGGCAGTTCTTC. The chain is built from TRBV20-1 and TRBJ2-1; maybe TRBD1 (5 bases). CDR1 and CDR2 from the germline V gene are DFQATT and SNEGSKA (reference sequence). V was trimmed by 0 bases and J by 12 bases, leaving 18 bases between them. The CDR3 has 14 residues.

V gene TRBV18 combines with J gene TRBJ2-1; possible D gene TRBD1, 5 bases. The ends were cut back, 5 bases at V and 6 bases at J, with 14 bases in the middle. CDR1 is KGHSH, CDR2 LQKENI, per germline. The CDR3 consists of 14 residues. As DNA, the CDR3 is TGTGCCAGCTCAAGCACTGGGCAGGGCAATGAGCAGTTCTTC. As protein: CASSSTGQGNEQFF.

This clonotype came up a few times. V and J are TRBV10-3 and TRBJ1-1; the D is unclear. Germline-derived CDR1 and CDR2 are ENHRY and SYGVKD. The CDR3 extends over 11 amino acids. V lost 8 bases to trimming and J lost 4 bases, with 8 bases between them. The CDR3 spells CAIGPSTEAFF. The CDR3 DNA is TGTGCCATCGGGCCCAGCACTGAAGCTTTCTTT.

The CDR3 DNA follows: TGCAGTGCTAGGGGACTAGCAGTCTACAATGAGCAGTTCTTC. It translates to CSARGLAVYNEQFF. The V and J genes are TRBV20-1 and TRBJ2-1; 9 bases are shared with TRBD2. After removal of 3 bases from V and 3 bases from J, the junction contained 3 bases not matched to a gene. This CDR3 is 14 amino acids long. Germline V gene lookup returns CDR1 DFQATT and CDR2 SNEGSKA (reference sequence).